These T cell receptor beta chains were read from a single sample in a study of blood T cell repertoires in COVID-19. TCRdb's copy holds only in-frame clones and misses some; the assay was immunoSEQ multiplex PCR. The data show roughly 330,000 clones, about nine tenths seen once. Input material: PBMCs or T cells enriched from blood (not recorded which). The receptors here all came from a woman between 18 and 30 years old who had recovered from COVID-19. The CDR3 runs from the conserved cysteine through the conserved F or W. The D gene is left open where the match is weak. Some rows mark clone size as missing; the rest say once, few, many or name a class of expanded clone.

j_gene | d_gene | v_gene | abundance | CDR3aa | CDR3nt
TRBJ1-1 | TRBD1 | TRBV7-9 | . | CASSFPGTGNTEAFF | TGTGCCAGCAGCTTCCCCGGGACAGGGAACACTGAAGCTTTCTTT
TRBJ1-3 | . | TRBV18 | . | CASSPPDYSGNTIYF | TGTGCCAGCTCACCTCCGGACTACTCTGGAAACACCATATATTTT
TRBJ2-5 | . | TRBV5-1 | . | CASSPPPGEETQYF | TGCGCCAGCAGCCCCCCACCCGGGGAAGAGACCCAGTACTTC
TRBJ1-2 | . | TRBV2 | once | CASSPSGDYGYTF | TGTGCCAGCAGCCCAAGCGGGGACTATGGCTACACCTTC
TRBJ2-3 | TRBD2 | TRBV4-1 | . | CASSQLAGRAADTQYF | TGCGCCAGCAGCCAACTAGCGGGGCGGGCGGCAGATACGCAGTATTTT
TRBJ2-1 | TRBD2 | TRBV5-4 | few | CASRDGLAGPDEQFF | TGTGCCAGCAGGGATGGACTAGCGGGGCCTGATGAGCAGTTCTTC
TRBJ1-2 | TRBD1 | TRBV27 | . | CASRDRGPYYGYTF | TGTGCCAGCAGAGACAGGGGGCCTTACTATGGCTACACCTTC
TRBJ1-2 | . | TRBV11-2 | once | CASSLAFGGGVGYTF | TGTGCCAGCAGCTTAGCCTTTGGCGGAGGGGTTGGCTACACCTTC
TRBJ2-3 | . | TRBV3-1/TRBV3-2 | . | CASSQALIGTDTQYF | TGTGCCAGCAGCCAAGCTTTAATCGGCACAGATACGCAGTATTTT
TRBJ2-7 | . | TRBV18 | . | CASSPPTGNYEQYF | TGTGCCAGCTCACCACCCACAGGGAACTACGAGCAGTACTTC
TRBJ1-1 | . | TRBV1 | . | CTSSQGNSGTEAFF | TGCACCAGCAGCCAAGGTAACAGTGGCACTGAAGCTTTCTTT
TRBJ1-5 | . | TRBV19 | . | CASSQHGGGSNQPQHF | TGTGCCAGTAGCCAGCACGGGGGGGGAAGCAATCAGCCCCAGCATTTT
TRBJ1-2 | TRBD1 | TRBV4-1 | . | CASSSVKGTASHSNYGYTF | TGCGCCAGCAGCTCTGTAAAGGGGACAGCCTCACATTCTAACTATGGCTACACCTTC
TRBJ2-1 | TRBD2 | TRBV9 | . | CASSVTGGKYNEQFF | TGTGCCAGCAGCGTGACCGGGGGGAAATACAATGAGCAGTTCTTC
TRBJ1-1 | . | TRBV10-2 | . | CASTQGSTEAFF | TGCGCCAGCACCCAGGGGAGCACTGAAGCTTTCTTT
TRBJ1-6 | TRBD1 | TRBV5-4 | . | CASSLRGTGSSPLHF | TGTGCCAGCAGCTTGCGCGGGACAGGGTCCTCACCCCTCCACTTT
TRBJ1-1 | . | TRBV28 | . | CASSRGGSGTEAFF | TGTGCCAGCAGTAGGGGGGGTTCAGGCACTGAAGCTTTCTTT
TRBJ1-1 | . | TRBV5-8 | . | CASSYGQNTEAFF | TGTGCCAGCAGCTACGGACAGAACACTGAAGCTTTCTTT
TRBJ1-5 | . | TRBV10-3 | . | CAISPGRTNQPQHF | TGTGCCATCAGCCCCGGGAGAACCAATCAGCCCCAGCATTTT
TRBJ1-2 | . | TRBV7-9 | . | CASSFGGAEANYGYTF | TGTGCCAGCAGCTTTGGGGGGGCAGAAGCTAACTATGGCTACACCTTC
TRBJ2-5 | TRBD1 | TRBV7-9 | . | CASSLGGTGDGETQYF | TGTGCCAGCAGCTTAGGAGGGACAGGGGATGGAGAGACCCAGTACTTC
TRBJ1-2 | TRBD1 | TRBV19 | . | CASTLLEGAGGYTF | TGTGCCAGTACCCTCCTAGAGGGGGCAGGAGGCTACACCTTC
TRBJ2-7 | . | TRBV7-9 | few | CASSPDRQDSYEQYF | TGTGCCAGCAGCCCCGACAGGCAGGATTCCTACGAGCAGTACTTC
TRBJ2-5 | . | TRBV2 | once | CASRGGQLETQYF | TGTGCCAGCAGGGGGGGACAGTTGGAGACCCAGTACTTC
TRBJ1-6 | . | TRBV6-4 | . | CASSEAPGSPLHF | TGTGCCAGCAGTGAAGCCCCGGGTTCACCCCTCCACTTT